This T cell receptor (beta chain) was recorded in a study of T cells in Graves' hyperthyroidism and ophthalmopathy. At least ten counts were recorded for this clonotype. At one of its ends the junction is not consistent with the germline gene, which may arise from a read error. This CDR3 comprises 14 residues. Germline CDR1 reads MNHNS; CDR2 reads SASEGT. Researchers amplified the TCR beta CDR3 regions from RNA transcripts. The TCR CDR3 was amplified in a first-round RT-PCR using the HTBI primer set. TCRdb re-called the multiplex PCR reads with MiXCR, one entry per CDR3 protein. Among hundreds of thousands of distinct CDR3 sequences listed, 14% were seen once.

The source material was blood. The source is a young woman with Graves' hyperthyroidism. The chain employs TRBV6-1 and TRBJ2-1; 9 positions agree with TRBD2. As DNA, the CDR3 is TGTGCCGGCAGGGCTAGCGGGATGGTGAATGAGCAGTTCTTC. Residues: CAGRASGMVNEQFF.